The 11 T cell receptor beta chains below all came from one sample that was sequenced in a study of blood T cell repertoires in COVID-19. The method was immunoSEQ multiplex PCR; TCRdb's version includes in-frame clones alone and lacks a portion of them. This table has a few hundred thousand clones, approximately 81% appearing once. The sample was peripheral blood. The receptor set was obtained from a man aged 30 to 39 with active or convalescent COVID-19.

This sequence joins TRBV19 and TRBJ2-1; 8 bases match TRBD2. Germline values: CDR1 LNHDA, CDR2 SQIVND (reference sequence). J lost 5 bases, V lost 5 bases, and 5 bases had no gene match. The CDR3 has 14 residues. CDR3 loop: CASSGTSGNNEQFF. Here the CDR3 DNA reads TGTGCCAGTAGTGGAACTAGCGGAAACAATGAGCAGTTCTTC.

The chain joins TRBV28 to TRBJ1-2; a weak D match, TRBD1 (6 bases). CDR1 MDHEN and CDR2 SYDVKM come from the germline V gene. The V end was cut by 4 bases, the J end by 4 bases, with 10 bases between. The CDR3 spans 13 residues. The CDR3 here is CASSWGGVYGYTF. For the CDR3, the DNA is TGTGCCAGCAGTTGGGGGGGCGTCTATGGCTACACCTTC.

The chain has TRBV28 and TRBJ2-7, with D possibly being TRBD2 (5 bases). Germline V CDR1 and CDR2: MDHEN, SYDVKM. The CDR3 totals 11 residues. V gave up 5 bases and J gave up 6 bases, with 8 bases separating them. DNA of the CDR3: TGTGCCAGCAGTGCGGGTAGCGAGCAGTACTTC. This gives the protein CASSAGSEQYF.

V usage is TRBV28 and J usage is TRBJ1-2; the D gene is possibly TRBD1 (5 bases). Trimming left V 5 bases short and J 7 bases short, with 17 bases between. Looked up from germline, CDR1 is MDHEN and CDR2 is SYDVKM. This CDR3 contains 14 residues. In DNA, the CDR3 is TGTGCCAGCAGTCCGGGGGACTCCATGGGTGGCTACACCTTC. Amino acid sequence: CASSPGDSMGGYTF.

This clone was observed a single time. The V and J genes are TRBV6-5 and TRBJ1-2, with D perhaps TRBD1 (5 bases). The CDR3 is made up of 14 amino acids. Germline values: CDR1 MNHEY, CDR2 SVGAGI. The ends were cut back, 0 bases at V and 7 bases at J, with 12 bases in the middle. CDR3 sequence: CASSYSETGGGYTF. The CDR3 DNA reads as TGTGCCAGCAGTTACTCAGAGACGGGGGGTGGCTACACCTTC.

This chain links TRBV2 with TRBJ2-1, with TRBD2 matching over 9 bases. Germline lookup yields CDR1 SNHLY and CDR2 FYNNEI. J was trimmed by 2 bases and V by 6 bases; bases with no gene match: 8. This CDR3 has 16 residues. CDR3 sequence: CASRPTGTSTYNEQFF. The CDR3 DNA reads TGTGCCAGCAGACCGACCGGGACTAGCACCTACAATGAGCAGTTCTTC.

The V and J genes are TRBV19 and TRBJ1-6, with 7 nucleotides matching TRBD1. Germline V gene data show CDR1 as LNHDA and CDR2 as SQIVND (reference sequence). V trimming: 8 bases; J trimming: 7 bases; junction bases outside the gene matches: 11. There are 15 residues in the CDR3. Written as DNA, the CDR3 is TGTGCCAGTCGCAGGGGGGAGAATCCCAATTCACCCCTCCACTTT. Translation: CASRRGENPNSPLHF.

The DNA of the CDR3 is TGTGCCAGCGGGACAGCTAATCAGCCCCAGCATTTT. As protein: CASGTANQPQHF. The chain couples TRBV28 to TRBJ1-5; TRBD1 matches 7 bases. This CDR3 has 12 residues. Germline lookup yields CDR1 MDHEN and CDR2 SYDVKM. Losses at the gene ends were 8 bases for V and 4 bases for J; bases not matched to a gene: 2.

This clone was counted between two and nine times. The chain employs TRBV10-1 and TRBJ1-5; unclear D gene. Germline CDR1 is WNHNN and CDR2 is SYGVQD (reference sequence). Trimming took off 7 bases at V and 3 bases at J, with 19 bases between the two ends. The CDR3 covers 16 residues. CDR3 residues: CASKDNANTHNQPQHF. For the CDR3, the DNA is TGCGCCAGCAAAGACAATGCCAATACCCACAATCAGCCCCAGCATTTT.

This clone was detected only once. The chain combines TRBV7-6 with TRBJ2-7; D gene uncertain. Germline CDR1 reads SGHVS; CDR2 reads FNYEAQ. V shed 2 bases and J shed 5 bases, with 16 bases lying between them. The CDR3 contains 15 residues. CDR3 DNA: TGTGCCAGCAGCTTACAAGTCGCGGTCGGTAACGAGCAGTACTTC. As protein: CASSLQVAVGNEQYF. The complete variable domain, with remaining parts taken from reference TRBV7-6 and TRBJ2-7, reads GAGVSQSPRYKVTKRGQDVALRCDPISGHVSLYWYRQALGQGPEFLTYFNYEAQQDKSGLPNDRFSAERPEGSISTLTIQRTEQRDSAMYRCASSLQVAVGNEQYFGPGTRLTVT.

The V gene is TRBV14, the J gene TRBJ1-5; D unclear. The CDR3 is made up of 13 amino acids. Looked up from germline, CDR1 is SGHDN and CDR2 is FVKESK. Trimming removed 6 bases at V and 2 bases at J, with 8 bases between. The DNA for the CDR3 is TGTGCCAGCAGTCGACACGGCAATCAGCCCCAGCATTTT. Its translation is CASSRHGNQPQHF.